Listed below are T cell receptor beta chains from one sample, sequenced in a study of blood T cell repertoires in COVID-19. The table came from immunoSEQ multiplex PCR; TCRdb's copy has only in-frame clones and leaves some out. The table includes some 260,000 clones, 70% to 90% detected once. Sequencing was carried out using peripheral blood. These receptors were collected from a woman in her thirties with COVID-19, enrolled during active disease. Each CDR3 is given with its conserved first and last residue. A D gene is named only where the DNA matches it firmly. For some rows the clone size is stated as once, few or many, or as a class when expanded; others skip it.

D gene: TRBD2
J gene: TRBJ2-1
V gene: TRBV11-3
clone size: .
CDR3 protein: CASSLQIAGARYEQFF
CDR3 DNA: TGTGCCAGCAGCTTACAAATAGCGGGAGCTAGGTATGAGCAGTTCTTC

D gene: TRBD2
J gene: TRBJ2-5
V gene: TRBV27
clone size: .
CDR3 protein: CASSPGLAGSETQYF
CDR3 DNA: TGTGCCAGCAGTCCCGGACTAGCGGGGTCAGAGACCCAGTACTTC

D gene: .
J gene: TRBJ1-5
V gene: TRBV24-1
clone size: .
CDR3 protein: CATIPRLNGPQHF
CDR3 DNA: TGTGCCACCATACCCAGGTTGAATGGACCCCAGCATTTT

D gene: .
J gene: TRBJ1-1
V gene: TRBV11-3
clone size: .
CDR3 protein: CASTERGMNTEAFF
CDR3 DNA: TGTGCCAGCACCGAGAGGGGGATGAACACTGAAGCTTTCTTT

D gene: .
J gene: TRBJ2-3
V gene: TRBV4-3
clone size: .
CDR3 protein: CASSQDVGQDTQYF
CDR3 DNA: TGCGCCAGCAGCCAAGATGTCGGACAAGATACGCAGTATTTT

D gene: .
J gene: TRBJ2-1
V gene: TRBV21-1
clone size: .
CDR3 protein: CASSKDATSGVNEQFF
CDR3 DNA: TGTGCCAGCAGCAAAGACGCGACTAGCGGTGTCAATGAGCAGTTCTTC

D gene: .
J gene: TRBJ1-4
V gene: TRBV5-1
clone size: .
CDR3 protein: CASSPTGVEKLFF
CDR3 DNA: TGCGCCAGCAGCCCGACAGGAGTTGAAAAACTGTTTTTT

D gene: TRBD2
J gene: TRBJ2-5
V gene: TRBV19
clone size: .
CDR3 protein: CASSDLRGRGQETQYF
CDR3 DNA: TGTGCCAGTAGTGACCTCCGGGGGAGGGGCCAAGAGACCCAGTACTTC

D gene: .
J gene: TRBJ2-1
V gene: TRBV7-2
clone size: .
CDR3 protein: CASSSLGGPYNEQFF
CDR3 DNA: TGTGCCAGCAGCTCCTTGGGTGGGCCCTACAATGAGCAGTTCTTC

D gene: .
J gene: TRBJ1-1
V gene: TRBV18
clone size: .
CDR3 protein: CASSPQEGGRGTEAFF
CDR3 DNA: TGTGCCAGCTCACCACAGGAGGGTGGGCGGGGGACTGAAGCTTTCTTT

D gene: .
J gene: TRBJ2-7
V gene: TRBV9
clone size: .
CDR3 protein: CASSVENTAYEQYF
CDR3 DNA: TGTGCCAGCAGCGTAGAAAACACCGCCTACGAGCAGTACTTC

D gene: .
J gene: TRBJ1-3
V gene: TRBV30
clone size: .
CDR3 protein: CAWSVKSRLYF
CDR3 DNA: TGTGCCTGGAGTGTAAAGAGCAGGTTATATTTT

D gene: .
J gene: TRBJ1-5
V gene: TRBV9
clone size: once
CDR3 protein: CASSVGVGEGQPQHF
CDR3 DNA: TGTGCCAGCAGCGTAGGCGTAGGGGAGGGACAGCCCCAGCATTTT

D gene: .
J gene: TRBJ1-2
V gene: TRBV29-1
clone size: .
CDR3 protein: CSVAGGGDYGYTF
CDR3 DNA: TGCAGCGTGGCCGGGGGAGGGGACTATGGCTACACCTTC

D gene: TRBD1
J gene: TRBJ1-1
V gene: TRBV6-5
clone size: .
CDR3 protein: CASSYGGQGGTEAFF
CDR3 DNA: TGTGCCAGCAGTTACGGAGGACAGGGCGGCACTGAAGCTTTCTTT